Following are 2 T cell receptor beta chains from one sample sequenced in a study of T cell repertoires in aging, cancer and after chemotherapy. Amplification of TCR beta used genomic DNA extracted from peripheral blood. TRB rearrangements spanning V, D and J were amplified using mixed TRB-A/B primers. TCRdb reprocessed the multiplex PCR reads via MiXCR and lists one record per CDR3 protein. Found here are 6,000 to 8,500 distinct CDR3 sequences, about 30% of them singletons; the top ten hold 7.5% to 10%. Material for sequencing was blood. Receptors originate from a human donor with a blood cancer.

The V call is TRBV27, the J call TRBJ2-7; 11 nucleotides line up with TRBD1. The V and J ends lost 4 bases and 3 bases, in that order; junction bases with no gene match: 2. This CDR3 has 14 residues. Germline CDR1 is MNHEY and CDR2 is SMNVEV (reference sequence). Here the CDR3 reads CASSSGTGGYEQYF. CDR3 bases: TGTGCCAGCAGTTCCGGGACAGGGGGCTACGAGCAGTACTTC.

This clonotype is categorized as medium-sized. The CDR3 nucleotides are TGTGCCTGGAGTGGGCAAGGGGGCCTGAAGACCCAGTACTTC. Its translation is CAWSGQGGLKTQYF. The rearrangement joins TRBV30 to TRBJ2-5; TRBD1 matches at 7 bases. Losses at the gene ends were 1 base for V and 6 bases for J; bases not matched to a gene: 8. Germline CDR1 is GTSNPN and CDR2 is SVGIG (reference sequence). The CDR3 contains 14 residues.